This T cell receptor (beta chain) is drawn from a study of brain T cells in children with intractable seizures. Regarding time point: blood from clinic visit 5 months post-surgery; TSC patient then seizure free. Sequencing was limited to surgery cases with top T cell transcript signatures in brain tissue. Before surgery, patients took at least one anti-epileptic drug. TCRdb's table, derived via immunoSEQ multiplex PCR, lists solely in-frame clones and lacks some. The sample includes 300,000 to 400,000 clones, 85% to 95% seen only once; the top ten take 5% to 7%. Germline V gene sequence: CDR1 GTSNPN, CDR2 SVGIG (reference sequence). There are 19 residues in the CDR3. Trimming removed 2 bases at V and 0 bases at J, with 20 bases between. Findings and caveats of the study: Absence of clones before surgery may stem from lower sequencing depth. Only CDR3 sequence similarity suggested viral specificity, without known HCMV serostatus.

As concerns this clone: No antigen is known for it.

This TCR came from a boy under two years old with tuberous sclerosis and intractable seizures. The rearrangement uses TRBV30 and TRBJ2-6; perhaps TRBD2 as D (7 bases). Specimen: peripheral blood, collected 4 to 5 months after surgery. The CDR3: CAWSSGGRLSASGANVLTF. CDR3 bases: TGTGCCTGGAGTTCGGGGGGCCGCCTATCCGCCTCTGGGGCCAACGTCCTGACTTTC. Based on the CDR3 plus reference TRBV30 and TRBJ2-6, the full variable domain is SQTIHQWPATLVQPVGSPLSLECTVEGTSNPNLYWYRQAAGRGLQLLFYSVGIGQISSEVPQNLSASRPQDRQFILSSKKLLLSDSGFYLCAWSSGGRLSASGANVLTFGAGSRLTVL.